These T cell receptor beta chains were read from a single sample in a study of T cells in Graves' hyperthyroidism and ophthalmopathy. TCRdb fed the multiplex PCR reads into MiXCR, producing one record per CDR3 protein. Altogether 660,000 or so distinct CDR3 sequences are present, more than 20% being singletons, with the ten largest covering 34%. The sample taken for sequencing was blood. The receptors here all came from a young man with Graves' ophthalmopathy. CDR3s include the opening cysteine and the closing phenylalanine or tryptophan. The D gene is left open where the match is weak. Expanded clones get a size class; other rows say once, few or many, or leave the size out.

V gene: TRBV27
D gene: .
clone size: .
J gene: TRBJ2-3
CDR3 DNA: TGTGCCAGCAGTTTCCGTGGGGGAGGCACAGATACGCAGTATTTT
CDR3 protein: CASSFRGGGTDTQYF

V gene: TRBV12-3/TRBV12-4
D gene: .
clone size: many
J gene: TRBJ1-1
CDR3 DNA: TGTGCCAGCAGTTTAAAATTGGACAGACAAGCACAAGCTTTCTTT
CDR3 protein: CASSLKLDRQAQAFF

V gene: TRBV5-4
D gene: TRBD1
clone size: .
J gene: TRBJ1-1
CDR3 DNA: TGTGCCAGCAGCTCTGGGACAGGGTGGACTGAAGCTTTCTTT
CDR3 protein: CASSSGTGWTEAFF

V gene: TRBV20-1
D gene: TRBD2
clone size: .
J gene: TRBJ2-3
CDR3 DNA: TGCAGTGCTAACGCCCCCCGACTAGCGGGGGGGCGGTTAGCAGATACGCAGTATTTT
CDR3 protein: CSANAPRLAGGRLADTQYF

V gene: TRBV19
D gene: .
clone size: .
J gene: TRBJ2-7
CDR3 DNA: TGTGCCGGCGACGTCGTTCTGACCTACGAGCAGTACTTC
CDR3 protein: CAGDVVLTYEQYF

V gene: TRBV11-2
D gene: TRBD2
clone size: many
J gene: TRBJ2-7
CDR3 DNA: TGTGCCAGCAGCCCCCTAGCGGGAGGGCTCTACGAGCAGTACTTC
CDR3 protein: CASSPLAGGLYEQYF

V gene: TRBV3-1
D gene: .
clone size: many
J gene: TRBJ1-1
CDR3 DNA: TGTGCCAGCAGCCAAGGAGGCAGAGCCACTGAAGCTTTCTTT
CDR3 protein: CASSQGGRATEAFF

V gene: TRBV3-1
D gene: .
clone size: many
J gene: TRBJ1-6
CDR3 DNA: TGTGCCAGCAGCCAACTCGGGGGCGCAGAATCACCCCTCCACTTT
CDR3 protein: CASSQLGGAESPLHF

V gene: TRBV5-8
D gene: TRBD1
clone size: few
J gene: TRBJ2-7
CDR3 DNA: TGTGCCAGCAGCTTGGAGGGGGCAGGCGTTACCTACGAGCAGTACTTC
CDR3 protein: CASSLEGAGVTYEQYF

V gene: TRBV2
D gene: .
clone size: .
J gene: TRBJ1-1
CDR3 DNA: TGTGCCAGCAGTGCGTTCCGGCTGAATTCTGAAGCTTTCTTT
CDR3 protein: CASSAFRLNSEAFF

V gene: TRBV6-1
D gene: TRBD1
clone size: few
J gene: TRBJ2-7
CDR3 DNA: TGTGCCAGCGCGACGGGACAGAGTTCCTACGAGCAGTACTTC
CDR3 protein: CASATGQSSYEQYF

V gene: TRBV24-1
D gene: TRBD2
clone size: .
J gene: TRBJ2-1
CDR3 DNA: TGTGCCACCGAACCTACTAGCGGCAATGAGCAGTTCTTC
CDR3 protein: CATEPTSGNEQFF

V gene: TRBV12-3/TRBV12-4
D gene: .
clone size: .
J gene: TRBJ1-5
CDR3 DNA: TGTGCCAGCAGTTTGGGACACCCCCAGGGTCAGCCCCAGCATTTT
CDR3 protein: CASSLGHPQGQPQHF

V gene: TRBV5-1
D gene: TRBD2
clone size: many
J gene: TRBJ2-1
CDR3 DNA: TGCGCCAGCAGCCTTAAGACTAGCGGGGCGAGCTCCTACAATGAGCAGTTCTTC
CDR3 protein: CASSLKTSGASSYNEQFF

V gene: TRBV5-1
D gene: TRBD1
clone size: many
J gene: TRBJ2-3
CDR3 DNA: TGCGCCAGCAGCCTCGGTGGAGGGACAGGGAGGGATACGCAGTATTTT
CDR3 protein: CASSLGGGTGRDTQYF

V gene: TRBV7-6
D gene: .
clone size: few
J gene: TRBJ2-1
CDR3 DNA: TGTGCCAGCAGCCCACACCCCATCGATGAGCAGTTCTTC
CDR3 protein: CASSPHPIDEQFF

V gene: TRBV5-1
D gene: .
clone size: few
J gene: TRBJ1-1
CDR3 DNA: TGCGCCAGCAGCTTGGTATCGGGGGCCACGAACACTGAAGCTTTCTTT
CDR3 protein: CASSLVSGATNTEAFF

V gene: TRBV3-1
D gene: .
clone size: many
J gene: TRBJ2-2
CDR3 DNA: TGTGCCAGCAGCCAGGCGGGACTCAACACCGGGGAGCTGTTTTTT
CDR3 protein: CASSQAGLNTGELFF

V gene: TRBV27
D gene: .
clone size: .
J gene: TRBJ2-2
CDR3 DNA: TGTGCCAGCAGACTATCTACAGGGACCGGGGAGCTGTTTTTT
CDR3 protein: CASRLSTGTGELFF

V gene: TRBV5-1
D gene: TRBD2
clone size: .
J gene: TRBJ2-2
CDR3 DNA: TGCGCCAGCAGCTGGGGACTAGCGGGAGGGCCCTCCACCGGGGAGCTGTTTTTT
CDR3 protein: CASSWGLAGGPSTGELFF

V gene: TRBV6-2/TRBV6-3
D gene: .
clone size: many
J gene: TRBJ2-3
CDR3 DNA: TGTGCCAGCACCCCCGGAATTGGCAATTGGGGCGCAGATACGCAGTATTTT
CDR3 protein: CASTPGIGNWGADTQYF

V gene: TRBV5-4
D gene: .
clone size: few
J gene: TRBJ1-1
CDR3 DNA: TGTGCCAGCAGTATGCGGACAGAAGACACTGAAGCTTTCTTT
CDR3 protein: CASSMRTEDTEAFF

V gene: TRBV6-2/TRBV6-3
D gene: .
clone size: many
J gene: TRBJ1-5
CDR3 DNA: TGTGCCAGCAGTTACGGTCCGAATCAGCCCCAGCATTTT
CDR3 protein: CASSYGPNQPQHF

V gene: TRBV29-1
D gene: TRBD2
clone size: .
J gene: TRBJ2-1
CDR3 DNA: TGCAGCGTCCCGGGACTAGCGCATGAGCAGTTCTTC
CDR3 protein: CSVPGLAHEQFF

V gene: TRBV19
D gene: .
clone size: once
J gene: TRBJ2-4
CDR3 DNA: TGTGCCAGTAAAGACAGGATAGCCAAAAACATTCAGTACTTC
CDR3 protein: CASKDRIAKNIQYF

V gene: TRBV20-1
D gene: .
clone size: .
J gene: TRBJ2-7
CDR3 DNA: TGCAGTGCTAGGGGACGGGCCTACGAGCAGTACTTC
CDR3 protein: CSARGRAYEQYF

V gene: TRBV27
D gene: .
clone size: few
J gene: TRBJ2-7
CDR3 DNA: TGTGCCAGCAGTTTCCTTCCTAGCGACGAGCAGTACTTC
CDR3 protein: CASSFLPSDEQYF

V gene: TRBV7-2
D gene: TRBD1
clone size: few
J gene: TRBJ1-1
CDR3 DNA: TGTGCCAGCAGCCGAACAGGGGTACTGAACACTGAAGCTTTCTTT
CDR3 protein: CASSRTGVLNTEAFF

V gene: TRBV2
D gene: TRBD1
clone size: many
J gene: TRBJ2-3
CDR3 DNA: TGTGCCAGCAGTGACCCGGGACAGGGCACAGATACGCAGTATTTT
CDR3 protein: CASSDPGQGTDTQYF

V gene: TRBV5-1
D gene: TRBD2
clone size: many
J gene: TRBJ2-7
CDR3 DNA: TGCGCCAGCGGCCTGACTAGCGGGGCCTCCTACGAGCAGTACTTC
CDR3 protein: CASGLTSGASYEQYF

V gene: TRBV19
D gene: .
clone size: .
J gene: TRBJ2-2
CDR3 DNA: TGTGCCAGTGCCGGGACTCCGAACACCGGGGAGCTGTTTTTT
CDR3 protein: CASAGTPNTGELFF